This TCR beta chain was found in a study of cytomegalovirus exposure and HLA in healthy donors. Findings of the study overall: Being productive about 90% or about 30% of the time was typical of most TCR beta V segments in an earlier analysis. V segments that were indistinguishable, TRBV6-2 and TRBV6-3 among them, were omitted from analysis. A later analysis associated 15,000 or so TCR beta sequences with HLA alleles at a 0.05 false discovery rate.

PCR used 60 Vbeta primers and 13 Jbeta primers. Generated by immunoSEQ multiplex PCR, the TCRdb table keeps only in-frame clones and is missing some. The table lists roughly 150,000 clones, about four fifths of them singletons. Turning to this clone: Its antigen is not known.

V was clipped by 4 bases and J by 12 bases, with 22 bases between them. The CDR3 totals 14 residues. Germline V lookup: CDR1 MGHDK, CDR2 SYGVNS. Sequencing input: PBMCs. The rearrangement joins TRBV25-1 to TRBJ2-7; tentatively, D is TRBD1 (7 bases). The sequence was collected from a man aged 50-60 years in good health and CMV-seropositive. CDR3: CASSARGDSLVWYF. CDR3 in DNA: TGTGCCAGCAGTGCGAGGGGGGACAGCCTCGTGTGGTACTTC.